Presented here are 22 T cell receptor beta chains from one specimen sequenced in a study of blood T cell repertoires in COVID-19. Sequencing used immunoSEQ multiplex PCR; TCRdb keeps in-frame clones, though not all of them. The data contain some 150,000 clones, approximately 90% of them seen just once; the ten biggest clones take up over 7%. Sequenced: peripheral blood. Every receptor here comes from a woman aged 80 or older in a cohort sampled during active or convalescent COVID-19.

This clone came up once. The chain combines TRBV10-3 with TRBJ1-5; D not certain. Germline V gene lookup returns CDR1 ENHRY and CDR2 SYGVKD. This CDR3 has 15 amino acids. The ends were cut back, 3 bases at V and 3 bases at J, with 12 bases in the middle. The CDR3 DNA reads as TGTGCCATCAGTGATCGGGAGCAGCTCAATCAGCCCCAGCATTTT. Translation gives CAISDREQLNQPQHF.

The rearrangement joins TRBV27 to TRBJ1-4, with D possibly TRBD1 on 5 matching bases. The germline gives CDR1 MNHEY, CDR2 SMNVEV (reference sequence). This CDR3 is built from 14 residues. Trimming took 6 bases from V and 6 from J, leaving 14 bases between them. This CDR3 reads CASRRSGSHEKLFF. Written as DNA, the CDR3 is TGTGCCAGCAGGCGGTCAGGGTCCCATGAAAAACTGTTTTTT. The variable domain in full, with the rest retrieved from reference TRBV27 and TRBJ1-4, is EAQVTQNPRYLITVTGKKLTVTCSQNMNHEYMSWYRQDPGLGLRQIYYSMNVEVTDKGDVPEGYKVSRKEKRNFPLILESPSPNQTSLYFCASRRSGSHEKLFFGSGTQLSVL.

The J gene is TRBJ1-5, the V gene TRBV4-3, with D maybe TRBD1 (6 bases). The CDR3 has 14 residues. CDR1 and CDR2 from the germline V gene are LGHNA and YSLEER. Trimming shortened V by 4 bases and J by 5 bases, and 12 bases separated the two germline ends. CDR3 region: CASSPGQPDQPQHF. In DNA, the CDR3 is TGCGCCAGCAGCCCCGGACAGCCGGATCAGCCCCAGCATTTT.

The CDR3: CASSLRSGLADPYEQYF. The CDR3 DNA is TGTGCCAGCAGTTTAAGGTCTGGACTAGCGGATCCCTACGAGCAGTACTTC. V gene TRBV27 combines with J gene TRBJ2-7, with 10 bases aligning to TRBD2. Per the germline V gene, CDR1 is MNHEY and CDR2 is SMNVEV (reference sequence). This CDR3 is built from 17 residues. V trimming: 2 bases; J trimming: 2 bases; junction bases outside the gene matches: 9.

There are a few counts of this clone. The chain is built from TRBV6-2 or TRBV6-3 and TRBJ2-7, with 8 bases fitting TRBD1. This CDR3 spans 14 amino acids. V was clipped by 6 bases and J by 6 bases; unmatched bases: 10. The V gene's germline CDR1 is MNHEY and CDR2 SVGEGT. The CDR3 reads CASSPQGESSEQYF. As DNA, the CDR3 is TGTGCCAGCAGCCCACAGGGGGAGAGTTCCGAGCAGTACTTC.

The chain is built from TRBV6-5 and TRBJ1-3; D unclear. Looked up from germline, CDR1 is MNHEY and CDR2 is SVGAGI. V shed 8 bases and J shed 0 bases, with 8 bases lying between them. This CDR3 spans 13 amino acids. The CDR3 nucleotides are TGTGCCAGCGAGGGTAGCTCTGGAAACACCATATATTTT. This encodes CASEGSSGNTIYF.

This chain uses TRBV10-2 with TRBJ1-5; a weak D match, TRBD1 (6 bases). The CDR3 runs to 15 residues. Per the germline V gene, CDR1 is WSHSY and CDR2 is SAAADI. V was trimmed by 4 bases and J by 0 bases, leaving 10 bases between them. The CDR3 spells CASSVQGNSNQPQHF. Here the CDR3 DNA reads TGCGCCAGCAGTGTACAGGGAAATAGCAATCAGCCCCAGCATTTT.

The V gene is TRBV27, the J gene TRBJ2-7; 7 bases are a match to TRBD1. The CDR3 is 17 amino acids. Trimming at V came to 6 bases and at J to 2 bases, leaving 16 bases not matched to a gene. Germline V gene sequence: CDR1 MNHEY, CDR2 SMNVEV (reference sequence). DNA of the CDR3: TGTGCCAGCAGAACGGTTAACAGGGGATTGTGGACCTACGAGCAGTACTTC. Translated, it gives CASRTVNRGLWTYEQYF.

The CDR3 coding sequence is TGTGCCACCAGCAGAGCTATGCGGGGGCGACAAGGGCATGAGCAGTTCTTC. Its translation: CATSRAMRGRQGHEQFF. V gene TRBV15 combines with J gene TRBJ2-1, with D maybe TRBD2 (7 bases). Trimming took 1 base from V and 8 from J, leaving 21 bases between them. In germline, CDR1 is LNHNV, CDR2 YYDKDF (reference sequence). The CDR3 is made up of 17 amino acids.

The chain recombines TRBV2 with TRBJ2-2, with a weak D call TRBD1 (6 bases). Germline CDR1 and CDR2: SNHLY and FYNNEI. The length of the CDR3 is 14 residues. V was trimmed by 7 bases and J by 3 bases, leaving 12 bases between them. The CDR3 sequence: CASTRGLDTGELFF. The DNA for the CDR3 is TGTGCCAGCACGAGGGGGTTAGACACCGGGGAGCTGTTTTTT.

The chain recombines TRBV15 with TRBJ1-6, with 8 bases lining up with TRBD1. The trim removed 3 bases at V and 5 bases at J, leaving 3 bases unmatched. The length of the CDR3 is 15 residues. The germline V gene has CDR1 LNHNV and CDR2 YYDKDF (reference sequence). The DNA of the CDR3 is TGTGCCACCAGCAGTGGACAGGGCAATAATTCACCCCTCCACTTT. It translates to CATSSGQGNNSPLHF.

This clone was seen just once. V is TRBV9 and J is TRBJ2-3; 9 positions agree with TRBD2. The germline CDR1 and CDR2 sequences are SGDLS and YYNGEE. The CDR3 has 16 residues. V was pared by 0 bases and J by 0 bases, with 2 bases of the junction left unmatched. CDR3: CASSVGTSESTDTQYF. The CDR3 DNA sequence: TGTGCCAGCAGCGTAGGGACTAGCGAGAGCACAGATACGCAGTATTTT.

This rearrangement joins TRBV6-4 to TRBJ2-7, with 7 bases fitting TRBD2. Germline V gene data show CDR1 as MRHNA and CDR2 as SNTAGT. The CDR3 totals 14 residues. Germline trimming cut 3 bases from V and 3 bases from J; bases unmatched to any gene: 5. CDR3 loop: CASSERAGVYEQYF. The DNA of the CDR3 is TGTGCCAGCAGTGAAAGGGCGGGGGTCTACGAGCAGTACTTC.

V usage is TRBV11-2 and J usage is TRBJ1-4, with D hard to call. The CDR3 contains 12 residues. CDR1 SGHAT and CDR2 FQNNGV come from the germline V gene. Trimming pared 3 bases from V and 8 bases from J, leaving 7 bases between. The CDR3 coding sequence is TGTGCCAGCAGCTTGACGGGAGAAAAACTGTTTTTT. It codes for CASSLTGEKLFF. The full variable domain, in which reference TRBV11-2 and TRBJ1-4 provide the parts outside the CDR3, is EAGVAQSPRYKIIEKRQSVAFWCNPISGHATLYWYQQILGQGPKLLIQFQNNGVVDDSQLPKDRFSAERLKGVDSTLKIQPAKLEDSAVYLCASSLTGEKLFFGSGTQLSVL.

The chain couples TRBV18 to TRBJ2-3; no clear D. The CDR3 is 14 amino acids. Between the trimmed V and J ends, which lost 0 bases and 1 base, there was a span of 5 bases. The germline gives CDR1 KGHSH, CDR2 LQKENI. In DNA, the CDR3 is TGTGCCAGCTCACCACCGTCGGGCACAGATACGCAGTATTTT. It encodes CASSPPSGTDTQYF.

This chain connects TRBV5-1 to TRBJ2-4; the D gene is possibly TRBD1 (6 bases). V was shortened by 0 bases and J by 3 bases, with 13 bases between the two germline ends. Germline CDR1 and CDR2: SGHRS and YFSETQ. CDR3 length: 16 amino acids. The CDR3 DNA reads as TGCGCCAGCAGCTTGGAGGGGGTGGGTGGCAAAAACATTCAGTACTTC. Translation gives CASSLEGVGGKNIQYF.

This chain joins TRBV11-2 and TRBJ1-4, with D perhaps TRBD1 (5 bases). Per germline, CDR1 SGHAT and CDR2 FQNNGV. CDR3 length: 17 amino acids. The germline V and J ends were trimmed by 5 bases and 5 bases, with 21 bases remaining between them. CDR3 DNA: TGTGCCAGCAGCATAACCTTACAGACAGCTTCAAATGAAAAACTGTTTTTT. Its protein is CASSITLQTASNEKLFF. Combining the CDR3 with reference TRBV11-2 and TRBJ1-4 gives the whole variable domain EAGVAQSPRYKIIEKRQSVAFWCNPISGHATLYWYQQILGQGPKLLIQFQNNGVVDDSQLPKDRFSAERLKGVDSTLKIQPAKLEDSAVYLCASSITLQTASNEKLFFGSGTQLSVL.

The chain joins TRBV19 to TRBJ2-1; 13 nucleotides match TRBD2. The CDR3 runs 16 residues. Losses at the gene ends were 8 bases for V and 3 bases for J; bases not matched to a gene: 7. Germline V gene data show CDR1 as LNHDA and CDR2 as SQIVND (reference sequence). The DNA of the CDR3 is TGTGCCAGTGACCTGGGACTAGCGGGGATCTACAATGAGCAGTTCTTC. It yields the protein CASDLGLAGIYNEQFF.

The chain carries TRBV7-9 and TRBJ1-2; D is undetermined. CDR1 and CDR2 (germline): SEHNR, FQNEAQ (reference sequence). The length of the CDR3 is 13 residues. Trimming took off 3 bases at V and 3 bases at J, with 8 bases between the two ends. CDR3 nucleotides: TGTGCCAGCAGCTTTTACGGAGACTATGGCTACACCTTC. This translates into CASSFYGDYGYTF.

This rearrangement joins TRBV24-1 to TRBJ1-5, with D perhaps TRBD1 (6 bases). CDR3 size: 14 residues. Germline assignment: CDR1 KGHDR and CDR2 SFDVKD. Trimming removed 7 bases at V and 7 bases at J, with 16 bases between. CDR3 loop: CATSPSVGGQPQHF. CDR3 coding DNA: TGTGCCACCAGCCCTTCCGTAGGGGGACAGCCCCAGCATTTT.

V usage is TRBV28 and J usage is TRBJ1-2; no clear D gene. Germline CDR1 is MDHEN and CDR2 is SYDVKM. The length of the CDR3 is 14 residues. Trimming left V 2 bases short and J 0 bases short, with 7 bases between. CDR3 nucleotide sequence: TGTGCCAGCAGTTTAGCAGGATCTAACTATGGCTACACCTTC. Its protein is CASSLAGSNYGYTF.

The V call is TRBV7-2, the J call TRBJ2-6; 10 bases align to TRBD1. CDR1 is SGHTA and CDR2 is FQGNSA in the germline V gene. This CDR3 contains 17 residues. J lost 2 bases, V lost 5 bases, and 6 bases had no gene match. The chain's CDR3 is CASSLRTGGAGANVLTF. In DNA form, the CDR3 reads TGTGCCAGCAGCCTAAGGACAGGGGGTGCTGGGGCCAACGTCCTGACTTTC.